The 8 T cell receptor beta chains reported below all come from one sample, sequenced in a study of shared clonotypes between healthy human individuals. The method was immunoSEQ multiplex PCR; TCRdb's version includes in-frame clones alone and lacks a portion of them. Altogether approximately 1.5 million clones are present, approximately 98.5% being singletons, with the ten largest covering about 0.34%. Source material: naive CD4+ T cells sorted from blood. Sample subset: CD45RA+ positively selected. The receptors shown here come from a man between 25 and 39 years old in good health.

This chain connects TRBV7-2 to TRBJ2-2; D is unresolved. Germline V gives CDR1 SGHTA, CDR2 FQGNSA. With 5 bases removed from V and 3 bases from J, the gap between germline ends came to 4 bases. The CDR3 consists of 12 residues. CDR3 bases: TGTGCCAGCAGCGTATACACCGGGGAGCTGTTTTTT. It yields the protein CASSVYTGELFF.

The CDR3 reads CASSFRRESTDTQYF. The CDR3 bases are TGTGCCAGCAGCTTCCGGCGGGAGAGCACAGATACGCAGTATTTT. This sequence joins TRBV7-9 and TRBJ2-3; TRBD2 matches at 7 bases. Germline lookup yields CDR1 SEHNR and CDR2 FQNEAQ (reference sequence). After removal of 3 bases from V and 0 bases from J, the junction contained 3 bases not matched to a gene. There are 15 residues in the CDR3.

The V call is TRBV19, the J call TRBJ2-1, with 9 bases identical to TRBD2. The V gene's germline CDR1 is LNHDA and CDR2 SQIVND (reference sequence). The CDR3 has 17 residues. V shed 3 bases and J 4 bases; nucleotides not matched to a gene: 10. CDR3 sequence (DNA): TGTGCCAGTAGTATGAAAGAAGAGCGGGAGGATTACAATGAGCAGTTCTTC. Its translation is CASSMKEEREDYNEQFF.

The chain recombines TRBV29-1 with TRBJ2-2; D ambiguous. Germline-derived CDR1 and CDR2 are SQVTM and ANQGSEA. V was pared by 2 bases and J by 9 bases, with 7 bases between. This CDR3 has 11 amino acids. CDR3 sequence: CSVETHWELFF. The CDR3 DNA sequence: TGCAGCGTTGAAACGCACTGGGAGCTGTTTTTT.

This rearrangement joins TRBV19 to TRBJ2-7; D may be TRBD1 (5 bases). In germline, CDR1 is LNHDA, CDR2 SQIVND (reference sequence). This CDR3 has 14 residues. The germline V and J ends were trimmed by 4 bases and 1 base, with 11 bases remaining between them. In nucleotides, the CDR3 is TGTGCCAGTAGTAGATTACACAGGTCCTACGAGCAGTACTTC. It codes for CASSRLHRSYEQYF.

A single count supports this clone. The V and J genes are TRBV13 and TRBJ2-1, with 7 bases lining up with TRBD2. With V trimmed by 5 bases and J by 0 bases, 4 bases remained unmatched. This CDR3 region has 15 residues. CDR1 and CDR2 from the germline V gene are PRHDT and FYEKMQ (reference sequence). This CDR3 is CASSHSGGSYNEQFF. CDR3 nucleotide sequence: TGTGCCAGCAGCCACTCGGGGGGCTCCTACAATGAGCAGTTCTTC.

Turning to this clone: Other DNA sequences from this sample encode an identical CDR3 as well. This chain connects TRBV5-1 to TRBJ2-7; TRBD1 might be the D (5 bases). Trimming cost V 0 bases and J 2 bases, with 9 bases left between them. Germline values: CDR1 SGHRS, CDR2 YFSETQ. The CDR3 is made up of 14 amino acids. In DNA form, the CDR3 reads TGCGCCAGCAGCTTGGAAGGGGCCCCCTACGAGCAGTACTTC. Translation: CASSLEGAPYEQYF.

The genes are TRBV11-2 and TRBJ2-1; the D is unclear. This CDR3 is built from 16 residues. V was pared by 6 bases and J by 1 base, with 16 bases between. Germline loops: CDR1 SGHAT, CDR2 FQNNGV. This CDR3 is CASRSRADQSYNEQFF. CDR3 DNA: TGTGCCAGCAGGAGTAGGGCGGATCAGTCCTACAATGAGCAGTTCTTC.